The 25 T cell receptor beta chains in this list originate from one sample, sequenced in a study of CD8 T cells in Susac syndrome. Random hexamers were used to reverse transcribe an amount of roughly 0.5 to 1 ug RNA. One entry per CDR3 protein, called by TCRdb with MiXCR from the immunoSEQ multiplex PCR reads. The sample includes around 270,000 distinct CDR3 sequences, over 75% of them seen just once. Sequenced sample: CD8+ T cells from PBMCs. All receptors come from a human donor with multiple sclerosis.

The chain combines TRBV15 with TRBJ2-7; D might be TRBD1 (6 bases). This CDR3 is 13 amino acids long. V was trimmed by 5 bases and J by 2 bases, leaving 10 bases between them. The germline V gene has CDR1 LNHNV and CDR2 YYDKDF (reference sequence). CDR3 sequence (DNA): TGTGCCACCAGCGAGACAGGCACCTACGAGCAGTACTTC. Protein: CATSETGTYEQYF.

V usage is TRBV11-2 and J usage is TRBJ2-7; 10 bases are shared with TRBD1. The V segment lost 2 bases and the J segment 2 bases; nucleotides outside the gene matches: 9. This CDR3 comprises 17 residues. Per germline, CDR1 SGHAT and CDR2 FQNNGV. The CDR3 DNA follows: TGTGCCAGCAGCTTAAAGACGGACAGGGGGGCGGCCTACGAGCAGTACTTC. Protein product: CASSLKTDRGAAYEQYF.

The V call is TRBV10-3, the J call TRBJ2-7; D uncertain. The germline CDR1 and CDR2 sequences are ENHRY and SYGVKD. Trimming stripped 2 bases from V and 0 bases from J, with 20 bases between. The CDR3 contains 18 residues. The CDR3 DNA sequence: TGTGCCATCAGTGAGATTAATTTGGGCCTCCCGAGCTCCTACGAGCAGTACTTC. Translating gives CAISEINLGLPSSYEQYF.

The chain uses TRBV6-5 and TRBJ2-1; TRBD2 matches at 10 bases. Looked up from germline, CDR1 is MNHEY and CDR2 is SVGAGI. The CDR3 runs to 15 residues. J lost 7 bases, V lost 5 bases, and 8 bases had no gene match. CDR3 bases: TGTGCCAGCAGTCTACTAGCGGGATTAGTAAATGAGCAGTTCTTC. Amino acids: CASSLLAGLVNEQFF.

The CDR3 sequence: CASSYSSGDEKLFF. In DNA form, the CDR3 reads TGTGCCAGCAGTTACTCGTCCGGGGATGAAAAACTGTTTTTT. J is TRBJ1-4 and V is TRBV6-5; D gene unclear. Germline-derived CDR1 and CDR2 are MNHEY and SVGAGI. The CDR3 extends over 14 amino acids. V lost 0 bases and J 6 bases, leaving 8 bases between the germline ends.

This chain joins TRBV11-2 and TRBJ1-1; 7 nucleotides match TRBD1. This CDR3 region has 12 residues. Unmatched junction bases numbered 4, after V lost 6 bases and J lost 6 bases. Germline V gives CDR1 SGHAT, CDR2 FQNNGV. The CDR3 region has the DNA TGTGCCAGCAGTACAGGGGTCGCTGAAGCTTTCTTT. Protein: CASSTGVAEAFF.

The chain joins TRBV7-8 to TRBJ2-1; 13 positions agree with TRBD2. Per the germline V gene, CDR1 is SGHVS and CDR2 is FQNEAQ. Losses at the gene ends were 5 bases for V and 5 bases for J; bases not matched to a gene: 9. This CDR3 has 17 residues. DNA for the CDR3: TGTGCCAGCAGCCGTACTACTAGCGGGAGGGCCGACAATGAGCAGTTCTTC. Encoded protein: CASSRTTSGRADNEQFF.

The chain carries TRBV27 and TRBJ1-2; 9 bases are a match to TRBD1. V lost 3 bases, J lost 5 bases, and 7 bases stayed unmatched. In germline, CDR1 is MNHEY, CDR2 SMNVEV (reference sequence). The CDR3 covers 15 residues. CDR3 amino acids: CASSFITGGGYGYTF. The CDR3 region has the DNA TGTGCCAGCAGTTTTATTACAGGGGGCGGGTATGGCTACACCTTC.

The chain has TRBV19 and TRBJ2-1; D gene uncertain. The CDR3 has 13 residues. V lost 1 base, J lost 2 bases, and 3 bases lay in between. Germline V gene data show CDR1 as LNHDA and CDR2 as SQIVND (reference sequence). The CDR3 nucleotides read TGTGCCAGTAGTATAGTTGCCTACAATGAGCAGTTCTTC. Translating it yields CASSIVAYNEQFF.

The J gene is TRBJ2-1, the V gene TRBV19; 10 bases align to TRBD2. V lost 1 base, J lost 8 bases, and 11 bases stayed unmatched. CDR3 length: 17 residues. Germline CDR1 reads LNHDA; CDR2 reads SQIVND (reference sequence). CDR3 DNA: TGTGCCAGTAGTATAGCTAGCGGGAGCCTGAGTTCGGATGAGCAGTTCTTC. Its translation: CASSIASGSLSSDEQFF. Based on the CDR3 plus reference TRBV19 and TRBJ2-1, the full variable domain is DGGITQSPKYLFRKEGQNVTLSCEQNLNHDAMYWYRQDPGQGLRLIYYSQIVNDFQKGDIAEGYSVSREKKESFPLTVTSAQKNPTAFYLCASSIASGSLSSDEQFFGPGTRLTVL.

This sequence joins TRBV7-8 and TRBJ2-7, with D unresolved. CDR1 SGHVS and CDR2 FQNEAQ come from the germline V gene. The CDR3 has 12 residues. V was clipped by 2 bases and J by 4 bases, with 6 bases between them. CDR3 DNA: TGTGCCAGCAGCTTAACGGTATACGAGCAGTACTTC. It yields the protein CASSLTVYEQYF.

The V and J genes are TRBV12-3 or TRBV12-4 and TRBJ2-6; no clear D gene. The CDR3 spans 14 residues. Trimming removed 6 bases at V and 3 bases at J, with 9 bases between. The DNA for the CDR3 is TGTGCCAGCAGCCCATCATATGGGGCCAACGTCCTGACTTTC. It codes for CASSPSYGANVLTF.

This chain uses TRBV12-3 or TRBV12-4 with TRBJ2-7, with a tentative D call TRBD1 (6 bases). The V and J ends lost 0 bases and 3 bases respectively, with 12 bases between them. The CDR3 spans 15 residues. The CDR3 sequence: CASSLALQGVYEQYF. As DNA, the CDR3 is TGTGCCAGCAGTTTAGCTTTACAGGGAGTCTACGAGCAGTACTTC.

A word on this clonotype: One junction end disagrees with the germline gene, perhaps due to a read error. The chain carries TRBV7-9 and TRBJ2-7; TRBD1 matches 7 bases. Germline V gene lookup returns CDR1 SEHNR and CDR2 FQNEAQ (reference sequence). The CDR3 contains 14 residues. The CDR3 here is CASSFRDSPYEQCF. The CDR3 DNA is TGTGCCAGCAGCTTCCGGGACAGCCCCTACGAGCAGTGCTTC.

The DNA of the CDR3 is TGCGCCAGCAGCCAAGAACGGGATATCGGCTACGAGCAGTACTTC. Its translation: CASSQERDIGYEQYF. The V gene is TRBV4-3, the J gene TRBJ2-7; possibly TRBD2 for D (5 bases). This CDR3 is 15 amino acids long. V was cut by 0 bases and J by 3 bases, with 12 bases left in between. Germline V gene sequence: CDR1 LGHNA, CDR2 YSLEER.

This chain connects TRBV7-6 to TRBJ2-7; D unresolved. This CDR3 region has 12 residues. CDR1 and CDR2 (germline): SGHVS, FNYEAQ. Trimming took 1 base from V and 5 from J, leaving 6 bases between them. CDR3 in amino acids: CASSLDGHEQYF. DNA of the CDR3: TGTGCCAGCAGCTTAGATGGGCACGAGCAGTACTTC.

The V gene is TRBV7-9, the J gene TRBJ2-1; 8 nucleotides line up with TRBD2. In germline, CDR1 is SEHNR, CDR2 FQNEAQ (reference sequence). CDR3 length: 13 residues. The trim removed 6 bases at V and 8 bases at J, leaving 6 bases unmatched. The CDR3 here is CASRSGSLYEQFF. The CDR3 DNA reads TGTGCCAGCAGGAGCGGGAGCTTATATGAGCAGTTCTTC.

The chain links TRBV7-9 to TRBJ2-1; 8 positions agree with TRBD1. The ends lost 1 base at V and 9 bases at J; junction bases unmatched: 14. CDR1 and CDR2 (germline): SEHNR, FQNEAQ (reference sequence). The CDR3 runs to 17 residues. The CDR3, as DNA: TGTGCCAGCAGCTTAGAACTGCAGGGGGCGATTGAAACTGAGCAGTTCTTC. It is translated as CASSLELQGAIETEQFF.

The chain carries TRBV3-1 and TRBJ1-2; no firm D call. The CDR3 covers 18 residues. Trimming stripped 0 bases from V and 2 bases from J, with 19 bases between. Germline V gene sequence: CDR1 LGHDT, CDR2 YNNKEL (reference sequence). The CDR3 DNA sequence: TGTGCCAGCAGCCAAGACGATAACTGGCCCGGAGAGAACTATGGCTACACCTTC. It specifies CASSQDDNWPGENYGYTF.

This clonotype has only a few counts. The V gene is TRBV12-3 or TRBV12-4, the J gene TRBJ2-1; D not certain. V lost 4 bases to trimming and J lost 8 bases, with 3 bases between them. This CDR3 has 10 amino acids. The DNA of the CDR3 is TGTGCCAGCAGTTCCGATGAGCAGTTCTTC. Protein: CASSSDEQFF.

The chain uses TRBV30 and TRBJ2-1; D uncertain. Per germline, CDR1 GTSNPN and CDR2 SVGIG (reference sequence). V was cut by 3 bases and J by 4 bases, with 10 bases left in between. The CDR3 is 13 residues long. The CDR3 DNA reads as TGTGCCTGGAGCGCACTCTCTTACAATGAGCAGTTCTTC. This sequence encodes CAWSALSYNEQFF. Based on the CDR3 plus reference TRBV30 and TRBJ2-1, the full variable domain is SQTIHQWPATLVQPVGSPLSLECTVEGTSNPNLYWYRQAAGRGLQLLFYSVGIGQISSEVPQNLSASRPQDRQFILSSKKLLLSDSGFYLCAWSALSYNEQFFGPGTRLTVL.

The chain carries TRBV19 and TRBJ1-1; D not resolved. CDR3 length: 15 amino acids. Germline V gene lookup returns CDR1 LNHDA and CDR2 SQIVND (reference sequence). The V end lost 4 bases, the J end lost 1 base, and 13 bases lay between the germline ends. The CDR3 bases are TGTGCCAGTAGTACCCCTTGGAAGGGGAACACTGAAGCTTTCTTT. It encodes CASSTPWKGNTEAFF.

The chain recombines TRBV19 with TRBJ2-1, with 7 bases that match TRBD1. V gave up 5 bases and J gave up 4 bases; unmatched junction bases: 11. The CDR3 loop spans 16 amino acids. CDR1 LNHDA and CDR2 SQIVND come from the germline V gene (reference sequence). The CDR3 sequence is CASSFTRDSLYNEQFF. The CDR3 DNA follows: TGTGCCAGTAGTTTTACTCGGGACAGCCTTTACAATGAGCAGTTCTTC.

The chain recombines TRBV24-1 with TRBJ2-7; 11 positions match TRBD1. Trimming took 8 bases from V and 4 from J; bases not matched to a gene: 3. The CDR3 runs to 13 residues. CDR1 and CDR2 from the germline V gene are KGHDR and SFDVKD. CDR3 sequence (DNA): TGTGCCACCAAGGGACAGGGGGATTACGAGCAGTACTTC. Translating gives CATKGQGDYEQYF.

The chain couples TRBV24-1 to TRBJ2-1; 7 bases match TRBD2. CDR3 length: 17 residues. Looked up from germline, CDR1 is KGHDR and CDR2 is SFDVKD. With 2 bases clipped from V and 4 bases from J, the junction kept 10 bases outside the gene matches. CDR3 in DNA: TGTGCCACCAGTGATTCGGCTAGCGGTACCATATACAATGAGCAGTTCTTC. This encodes CATSDSASGTIYNEQFF.